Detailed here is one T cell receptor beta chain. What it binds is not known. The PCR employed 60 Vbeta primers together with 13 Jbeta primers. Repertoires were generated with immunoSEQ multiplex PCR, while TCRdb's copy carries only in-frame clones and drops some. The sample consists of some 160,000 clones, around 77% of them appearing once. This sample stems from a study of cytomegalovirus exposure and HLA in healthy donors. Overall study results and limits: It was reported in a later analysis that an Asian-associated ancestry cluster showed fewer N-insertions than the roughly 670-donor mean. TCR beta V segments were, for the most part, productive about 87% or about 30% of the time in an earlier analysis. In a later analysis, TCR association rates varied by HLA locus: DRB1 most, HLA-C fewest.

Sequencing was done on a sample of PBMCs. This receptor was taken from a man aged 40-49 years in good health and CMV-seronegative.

This CDR3 reads CASSTGTGGPNEQFF. The CDR3 DNA reads as TGTGCCAGCAGTACAGGGACAGGGGGCCCCAATGAGCAGTTCTTC. V gene TRBV2 combines with J gene TRBJ2-1, with TRBD1 matching 12 bases. The V and J ends lost 5 bases and 6 bases, in that order; junction bases with no gene match: 5. CDR3 length equals 15 residues. Germline V CDR1 and CDR2: SNHLY, FYNNEI.